The 30 T cell receptor beta chains below all came from one sample that was sequenced in a study of blood T cell repertoires in COVID-19. The protocol was immunoSEQ multiplex PCR, while the TCRdb copy is restricted to in-frame clones and leaves out a portion. Of approximately 96,000 clones listed, about 87% are singletons. Sequencing used peripheral blood. The receptors shown here come from a human donor with COVID-19, enrolled during active disease. The donor label of this sample is uncertain.

This clone was seen more than once but under ten times. This sequence joins TRBV15 and TRBJ1-1, with D possibly being TRBD1 (5 bases). The length of the CDR3 is 15 residues. Germline V gives CDR1 LNHNV, CDR2 YYDKDF (reference sequence). The V gene lost 3 bases and the J gene lost 0 bases, with 11 bases spanning the gap. The CDR3 DNA reads as TGTGCCACCAGCAGGGGGGGACTCCTGAACACTGAAGCTTTCTTT. This codes for CATSRGGLLNTEAFF.

The chain employs TRBV18 and TRBJ1-3, with D possibly matching TRBD1 (6 bases). CDR1 and CDR2 from the germline V gene are KGHSH and LQKENI. CDR3 length: 18 amino acids. V was pared by 3 bases and J by 2 bases, with 20 bases between. The CDR3 DNA sequence: TGTGCCAGCTCACCGAACACCTGGGATGGGGGCCCTGGAAACACCATATATTTT. Its translation: CASSPNTWDGGPGNTIYF.

This clone was detected once. The CDR3: CAITPGQGIDTQYF. CDR3 nucleotides: TGTGCCATCACTCCGGGACAGGGGATTGATACGCAGTATTTT. The rearrangement links TRBV10-3 to TRBJ2-3; the match to TRBD1 covers 10 bases. The V segment lost 7 bases and the J segment 6 bases; nucleotides outside the gene matches: 7. Germline V gives CDR1 ENHRY, CDR2 SYGVKD. There are 14 residues in the CDR3.

This chain links TRBV5-6 with TRBJ2-7; D is perhaps TRBD1 (5 bases). From germline, CDR1 is SGHDT and CDR2 YYEEEE. The CDR3 covers 15 residues. Trimming shortened V by 4 bases and J by 2 bases, and 16 bases separated the two germline ends. CDR3 amino acids: CASSEPTEGTYEQYF. DNA of the CDR3: TGTGCCAGCAGCGAGCCGACAGAAGGTACCTACGAGCAGTACTTC.

This chain connects TRBV18 to TRBJ2-5; D call uncertain. V dropped 1 base and J dropped 2 bases, with 14 bases sitting between them. The germline V gene has CDR1 KGHSH and CDR2 LQKENI. The CDR3 is 16 residues long. CDR3 in amino acids: CASSPRSARSQETQYF. The CDR3 DNA is TGTGCCAGCTCACCACGGTCCGCTAGGAGTCAAGAGACCCAGTACTTC.

The CDR3 protein is CASSPGFGRYGYTF. Written as DNA, the CDR3 is TGTGCCAGCAGCCCGGGCTTCGGGAGGTATGGCTACACCTTC. The chain combines TRBV9 with TRBJ1-2; D gene ambiguous. The CDR3 has 14 amino acids. The V and J ends lost 4 bases and 5 bases respectively, with 15 bases between them. Looked up from germline, CDR1 is SGDLS and CDR2 is YYNGEE.

The chain links TRBV28 to TRBJ1-2; maybe TRBD1 (6 bases). Germline CDR1 is MDHEN and CDR2 is SYDVKM. Trimming left V 4 bases short and J 4 bases short, with 19 bases between. CDR3 size: 16 residues. The DNA of the CDR3 is TGTGCCAGCAGTTCTCTGCCGGGACAAGGAGGCTATGGCTACACCTTC. It encodes CASSSLPGQGGYGYTF.

This chain joins TRBV6-5 and TRBJ2-2, with D possibly matching TRBD1 (7 bases). Trimming removed 6 bases from V and 3 bases from J, with 11 bases in between. Germline CDR1 and CDR2: MNHEY and SVGAGI. This CDR3 is built from 14 residues. CDR3 in amino acids: CASSQGGYTGELFF. The CDR3 DNA reads as TGTGCCAGCAGCCAGGGGGGTTACACCGGGGAGCTGTTTTTT.

This rearrangement joins TRBV19 to TRBJ1-5; 7 bases are shared with TRBD1. The length of the CDR3 is 14 residues. Germline CDR1 and CDR2: LNHDA and SQIVND (reference sequence). V lost 5 bases to trimming and J lost 4 bases; unmatched junction nucleotides: 5. Written as DNA, the CDR3 is TGTGCCAGTAGTCTACTACAGGGGAATCAGCCCCAGCATTTT. It encodes CASSLLQGNQPQHF.

The chain recombines TRBV5-1 with TRBJ2-7; 7 bases line up with TRBD1. CDR1 SGHRS and CDR2 YFSETQ come from the germline V gene. Trimming at V came to 4 bases and at J to 2 bases, leaving 9 bases not matched to a gene. This CDR3 region has 15 residues. Here the CDR3 reads CASSRGGQATYEQYF. CDR3 DNA: TGCGCCAGCAGCCGAGGAGGACAGGCTACCTACGAGCAGTACTTC.

The gene calls are TRBV6-5 and TRBJ1-2, with TRBD1 identical over 8 bases. J gave up 7 bases and V 4 bases, and 8 bases lay outside the gene matches. CDR1 and CDR2 from the germline V gene are MNHEY and SVGAGI. The CDR3 covers 14 residues. The CDR3 reads CASSFTGGTGGYTF. The DNA of the CDR3 is TGTGCCAGCAGTTTTACAGGGGGGACAGGTGGCTACACCTTC.

V is TRBV5-1 and J is TRBJ2-3; 12 bases fit TRBD2. CDR3 size: 17 residues. Germline V gene data show CDR1 as SGHRS and CDR2 as YFSETQ. V lost 1 base and J lost 5; bases outside the gene matches: 8. CDR3 amino acids: CASSLTPSGRAGDTQYF. CDR3 in DNA: TGCGCCAGCAGCTTGACCCCTAGCGGGAGGGCCGGAGATACGCAGTATTTT.

The chain recombines TRBV5-4 with TRBJ1-1, with TRBD1 matching over 8 bases. This CDR3 spans 14 amino acids. The V gene's germline CDR1 is SGHNT and CDR2 YYREEE (reference sequence). The V gene end was trimmed by 4 bases and the J gene end by 1 base; junction bases not matched to a gene: 3. Here the CDR3 reads CASSPGQGNTEAFF. In DNA, the CDR3 is TGTGCCAGCAGCCCCGGACAGGGGAACACTGAAGCTTTCTTT.

For the CDR3, the DNA is TGTGCCAGCAGTACTGACAGAGGCGATCAGCCCCAGCATTTT. Translated: CASSTDRGDQPQHF. J is TRBJ1-5 and V is TRBV6-5, with D possibly TRBD1 on 5 matching bases. V was cut by 5 bases and J by 5 bases, with 13 bases left in between. The V gene's germline CDR1 is MNHEY and CDR2 SVGAGI. The CDR3 is 14 amino acids.

The chain carries TRBV28 and TRBJ1-5; D may be TRBD1 (5 bases). From germline, CDR1 is MDHEN and CDR2 SYDVKM. This CDR3 region has 14 residues. Trimming took 2 bases from V and 0 from J, leaving 5 bases between them. CDR3 nucleotides: TGTGCCAGCAGTTTAACAGGTAGCAATCAGCCCCAGCATTTT. The encoded protein is CASSLTGSNQPQHF.

This clone has just one count. The chain is built from TRBV4-1 and TRBJ1-5; the match to TRBD1 covers 11 bases. The J segment lost 4 bases and the V segment lost 4 bases, leaving 9 bases of the junction unmatched. The CDR3 loop spans 17 amino acids. Germline CDR1 and CDR2: MGHRA and YSYEKL. For the CDR3, the DNA is TGCGCCAGCAGCCGAGGACAGGGGGCGAGCGAAAATCAGCCCCAGCATTTT. It is translated as CASSRGQGASENQPQHF.

V gene TRBV25-1 combines with J gene TRBJ1-1; 9 nucleotides agree with TRBD1. Germline values: CDR1 MGHDK, CDR2 SYGVNS. The CDR3 is made up of 13 amino acids. Trimming took 4 bases from V and 11 from J; bases not matched to a gene: 8. The CDR3 spells CASSGTGGAGAFF. CDR3 in DNA: TGTGCCAGCAGTGGAACAGGGGGCGCAGGGGCTTTCTTT. Looking up the rest from reference TRBV25-1 and TRBJ1-1 gives the full variable domain: EADIYQTPRYLVIGTGKKITLECSQTMGHDKMYWYQQDPGMELHLIHYSYGVNSTEKGDLSSESTVSRIRTEHFPLTLESARPSHTSQYLCASSGTGGAGAFFGQGTRLTVV.

V gene TRBV5-4 combines with J gene TRBJ1-1, with no clear D. The CDR3 is made up of 14 amino acids. With 4 bases removed from V and 4 bases from J, the gap between germline ends came to 14 bases. CDR1 and CDR2 (germline): SGHNT, YYREEE (reference sequence). The CDR3 DNA reads TGTGCCAGCAGCCTAGATTCCCGATCCACTGAAGCTTTCTTT. Translation gives CASSLDSRSTEAFF.

This rearrangement joins TRBV28 to TRBJ2-5; perhaps TRBD1 as D (6 bases). Trimming pared 1 base from V and 2 bases from J, leaving 8 bases between. This CDR3 is 14 amino acids long. The germline CDR1 and CDR2 sequences are MDHEN and SYDVKM. The CDR3 spells CASSLSGTQETQYF. The CDR3 DNA reads TGTGCCAGCAGTTTATCCGGGACACAAGAGACCCAGTACTTC.

V usage is TRBV11-3 and J usage is TRBJ1-1; D not resolved. This CDR3 region has 12 residues. Between the trimmed V and J ends, which lost 3 bases and 4 bases, there was a span of 6 bases. The germline V gene has CDR1 SGHNT and CDR2 YENEEA. For the CDR3, the DNA is TGTGCCAGCAGCTTCTCGGGCACTGAAGCTTTCTTT. Protein product: CASSFSGTEAFF.

The chain uses TRBV20-1 and TRBJ1-3; 11 positions agree with TRBD1. This CDR3 comprises 17 residues. The V gene end was trimmed by 3 bases and the J gene end by 3 bases; junction bases not matched to a gene: 10. The germline V gene encodes CDR1 DFQATT and CDR2 SNEGSKA (reference sequence). CDR3 sequence: CSASKGTGGILGNTIYF. Here the CDR3 DNA reads TGCAGTGCTAGTAAAGGGACAGGGGGGATTCTTGGAAACACCATATATTTT.

The CDR3: CASSPQPGENYGYTF. The CDR3 DNA reads as TGTGCCAGCAGTCCCCAACCTGGGGAGAACTATGGCTACACCTTC. This chain links TRBV6-5 with TRBJ1-2; unclear D gene. Trimming cost V 5 bases and J 2 bases, with 15 bases left between them. The CDR3 has 15 amino acids. Germline values: CDR1 MNHEY, CDR2 SVGAGI.

The chain employs TRBV28 and TRBJ2-7; a possible D gene is TRBD1 (6 bases). V shed 6 bases and J shed 3 bases, with 12 bases lying between them. Germline CDR1 MDHEN, CDR2 SYDVKM. The CDR3 consists of 13 residues. The CDR3: CASRKTGSYEQYF. The DNA of the CDR3 is TGTGCCAGCAGGAAGACAGGAAGCTACGAGCAGTACTTC.

The chain carries TRBV24-1 and TRBJ2-3; TRBD1 aligns across 8 bases. This CDR3 has 14 residues. Germline loops: CDR1 KGHDR, CDR2 SFDVKD. After removal of 6 bases from V and 6 bases from J, the junction contained 7 bases not matched to a gene. The CDR3 DNA is TGTGCCACCAGTCCCGGGACAGGTGGGGATACGCAGTATTTT. Protein: CATSPGTGGDTQYF.

This clone was recorded once. The rearrangement joins TRBV19 to TRBJ1-2; TRBD1 aligns across 8 bases. The CDR3 contains 17 residues. Germline CDR1 and CDR2: LNHDA and SQIVND (reference sequence). V shed 3 bases, J shed 8 bases, and the junction held 17 bases outside the gene matches. CDR3: CASSIVNIGQGRRGYTF. Here the CDR3 DNA reads TGTGCCAGTAGTATCGTAAATATCGGACAGGGACGAAGGGGCTACACCTTC.

The chain joins TRBV18 to TRBJ1-6; D is unresolved. Germline CDR1 reads KGHSH; CDR2 reads LQKENI. CDR3 length equals 16 residues. V shed 4 bases and J shed 7 bases, with 17 bases lying between them. In DNA form, the CDR3 reads TGTGCCAGCTCACTGACGGTCTTATCGGGAAATTCACCCCTCCACTTT. Translating gives CASSLTVLSGNSPLHF.

The V gene is TRBV5-1, the J gene TRBJ2-7; TRBD1 matches at 9 bases. This CDR3 is 15 amino acids long. The junction had 9 bases not matched to a gene; V was cut back by 1 base and J by 7 bases. Germline values: CDR1 SGHRS, CDR2 YFSETQ. In DNA, the CDR3 is TGCGCCAGCAGCTTGAAAGGACAGGGGTTGGGAGAGCAGTACTTC. It codes for CASSLKGQGLGEQYF.

The V and J genes are TRBV7-6 and TRBJ2-1; TRBD2 agrees at 10 bases. This CDR3 is built from 13 residues. Trimming cost V 6 bases and J 10 bases; bases outside gene matches: 6. In germline, CDR1 is SGHVS, CDR2 FNYEAQ. CDR3: CASRWTSGGEQFF. The CDR3, as DNA: TGTGCCAGCAGATGGACTAGCGGAGGCGAGCAGTTCTTC. The full variable domain, its missing parts supplied by reference TRBV7-6 and TRBJ2-1, is GAGVSQSPRYKVTKRGQDVALRCDPISGHVSLYWYRQALGQGPEFLTYFNYEAQQDKSGLPNDRFSAERPEGSISTLTIQRTEQRDSAMYRCASRWTSGGEQFFGPGTRLTVL.

This sequence joins TRBV6-6 and TRBJ2-7, with D maybe TRBD2 (5 bases). V was pared by 8 bases and J by 6 bases, with 20 bases between. Looked up from germline, CDR1 is MNHNY and CDR2 is SVGAGI (reference sequence). This CDR3 region has 14 residues. The CDR3 here is CASGTVATKGEQYF. CDR3 bases: TGTGCCAGCGGAACCGTAGCGACGAAGGGCGAGCAGTACTTC.

This clone was counted a few times. The chain uses TRBV7-9 and TRBJ2-7; D is possibly TRBD2 (6 bases). The germline V gene encodes CDR1 SEHNR and CDR2 FQNEAQ (reference sequence). This CDR3 spans 13 amino acids. V was pared by 2 bases and J by 6 bases, with 11 bases between. The CDR3 is CASSLQLAREQYF. CDR3 DNA: TGTGCCAGCAGCTTACAACTAGCCCGCGAGCAGTACTTC.